This TCR beta chain was recorded in a study of cytomegalovirus exposure and HLA in healthy donors. Across the whole study: The approximately 110 validation repertoires were reported in a later analysis to have been generated on the same platform as the roughly 670 first-cohort repertoires.

Sequencing used immunoSEQ multiplex PCR; TCRdb keeps in-frame clones, though not all of them. Among hundreds of thousands of clones, about nine tenths were seen once, and the ten largest hold 0.83%. Notes on this clone: Its cognate antigen is unknown.

Study-level findings and limits: Among the CMV-associated chains, a few were confirmed in vitro as specific for CMV antigens. Most TCR sequences were rare, but some public TCRs occurred in many donors. Cytomegalovirus-associated TCR beta chains were listed, numbering under 200.

The CDR3 length is 14 residues. V was trimmed by 8 bases and J by 5 bases, leaving 18 bases between them. Germline assignment: CDR1 MRHNA and CDR2 SNTAGT. The sample consisted of PBMCs. The TCR was taken from a woman aged 18-30 years in good health and CMV-seronegative. This chain uses TRBV6-4 with TRBJ2-5, with D possibly matching TRBD2 (6 bases). The CDR3 DNA sequence: TGTGCCAGCGAGGGAGGACGGGAGCCGGAGACCCAGTACTTC. Translating it yields CASEGGREPETQYF.